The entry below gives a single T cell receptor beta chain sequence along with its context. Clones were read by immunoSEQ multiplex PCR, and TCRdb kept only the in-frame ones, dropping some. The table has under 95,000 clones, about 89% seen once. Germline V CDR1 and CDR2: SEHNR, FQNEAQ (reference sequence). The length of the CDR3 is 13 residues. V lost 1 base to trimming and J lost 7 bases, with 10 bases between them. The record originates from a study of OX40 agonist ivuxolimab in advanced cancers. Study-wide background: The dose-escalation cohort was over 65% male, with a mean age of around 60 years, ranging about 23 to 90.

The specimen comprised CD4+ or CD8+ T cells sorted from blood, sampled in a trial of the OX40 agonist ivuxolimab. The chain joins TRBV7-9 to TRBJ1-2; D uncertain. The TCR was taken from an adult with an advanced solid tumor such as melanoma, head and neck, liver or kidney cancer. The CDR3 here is CASSLVEGSGYTF. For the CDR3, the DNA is TGTGCCAGCAGCTTAGTCGAAGGGAGTGGCTACACCTTC.